These 30 T cell receptor beta chains were sequenced from one sample in a study of blood T cell repertoires in COVID-19. Here immunoSEQ multiplex PCR was the method, and the copy in TCRdb shows in-frame clones only, minus some. The sample lists fewer than 150,000 clones; about four fifths were seen once. Sequenced material: peripheral blood. All receptors derive from a human donor in a cohort sampled during active COVID-19.

The gene calls are TRBV3-1 (or the pseudogene TRBV3-2) and TRBJ2-5, with 11 bases matching TRBD2. Trimming at V came to 6 bases and at J to 3 bases, leaving 3 bases not matched to a gene. The CDR3 is made up of 14 amino acids. Germline assignment: CDR1 LGHDT and CDR2 YNNKEL (reference sequence). For the CDR3, the DNA is TGTGCCAGCAGTCTGACTAGCGGGGAAGAGACCCAGTACTTC. Its protein product is CASSLTSGEETQYF.

CDR3 in DNA: TGTGCCTGGGCTACGGGAAAGTTGAACACTGAAGCTTTCTTT. Encoded protein: CAWATGKLNTEAFF. The chain couples TRBV30 to TRBJ1-1, with unresolved D. Germline V gene data show CDR1 as GTSNPN and CDR2 as SVGIG (reference sequence). The CDR3 is made up of 14 amino acids. Trimming removed 5 bases at V and 0 bases at J, with 13 bases between.

The chain has TRBV6-5 and TRBJ1-1, with D possibly matching TRBD1 (5 bases). The ends were cut back, 9 bases at V and 3 bases at J, with 11 bases in the middle. Germline-derived CDR1 and CDR2 are MNHEY and SVGAGI. This CDR3 has 12 residues. CDR3 in DNA: TGTGCCAGTGGGGGGTACGACACTGAAGCTTTCTTT. Protein: CASGGYDTEAFF.

The CDR3 sequence is CASSLTGGALYEQYF. CDR3 coding DNA: TGTGCCAGCAGCTTAACAGGGGGGGCCCTCTACGAGCAGTACTTC. The rearrangement links TRBV5-5 to TRBJ2-7, with D perhaps matching TRBD1 (8 bases). Germline CDR1 SGHKS, CDR2 YYEKEE (reference sequence). V was cut by 2 bases and J by 3 bases, with 15 bases left in between. This CDR3 is 15 amino acids long.

The chain combines TRBV7-9 with TRBJ2-7; TRBD2 agrees at 13 bases. The CDR3 totals 14 residues. The V and J ends lost 5 bases and 6 bases, in that order; junction bases with no gene match: 4. Germline V gene lookup returns CDR1 SEHNR and CDR2 FQNEAQ (reference sequence). For the CDR3, the DNA is TGTGCCAGCAGCAAGACTAGCGGGGGGTTCGAGCAGTACTTC. Protein sequence: CASSKTSGGFEQYF.

The chain carries TRBV7-2 and TRBJ1-4; 7 nucleotides agree with TRBD1. The CDR3 extends over 14 amino acids. V shed 1 base, J shed 4 bases, and the junction held 0 bases outside the gene matches. Germline values: CDR1 SGHTA, CDR2 FQGNSA. This CDR3 is CASSLDRGNEKLFF. CDR3 DNA sequence: TGTGCCAGCAGCTTAGACAGGGGTAATGAAAAACTGTTTTTT.

This chain joins TRBV5-1 and TRBJ2-5; 9 bases are a match to TRBD2. This CDR3 region has 17 residues. Germline trimming cut 0 bases from V and 9 bases from J; bases unmatched to any gene: 15. CDR1 is SGHRS, CDR2 YFSETQ, per germline. CDR3 residues: CASSLDSSAGGFQPQYF. The CDR3 DNA reads TGCGCCAGCAGCTTGGACAGTTCTGCGGGGGGGTTTCAGCCCCAGTACTTC.

The V call is TRBV6-5, the J call TRBJ2-3; D not certain. Germline values: CDR1 MNHEY, CDR2 SVGAGI. V was clipped by 5 bases and J by 3 bases, with 6 bases between them. The CDR3 totals 12 residues. The CDR3 here is CASSLGTDTQYF. As DNA, the CDR3 is TGTGCCAGCAGTCTCGGGACAGATACGCAGTATTTT.

This clone was counted between two and nine times. The chain carries TRBV7-8 and TRBJ2-2; no clear D gene. With 5 bases removed from V and 0 bases from J, the gap between germline ends came to 10 bases. The V gene's germline CDR1 is SGHVS and CDR2 FQNEAQ. The CDR3 extends over 15 amino acids. The CDR3 protein is CASSRATTNTGELFF. As DNA, the CDR3 is TGTGCCAGCAGCCGGGCGACAACGAACACCGGGGAGCTGTTTTTT.

This chain joins TRBV18 and TRBJ2-2; D gene unclear. The CDR3 length is 13 residues. Trimming cost V 5 bases and J 5 bases, with 9 bases left between them. The V gene's germline CDR1 is KGHSH and CDR2 LQKENI. DNA of the CDR3: TGTGCCAGCTCATCTGAACAAACCGGGGAGCTGTTTTTT. It encodes CASSSEQTGELFF.

The V and J genes are TRBV5-5 and TRBJ2-1, with D perhaps matching TRBD1 (6 bases). CDR3 length: 18 amino acids. Per the germline V gene, CDR1 is SGHKS and CDR2 is YYEKEE (reference sequence). The V end was cut by 3 bases, the J end by 1 base, with 20 bases between. The CDR3 loop is CASSSSPITGKSYNEQFF. For the CDR3, the DNA is TGTGCCAGCAGCTCCTCCCCGATCACAGGGAAATCCTACAATGAGCAGTTCTTC.

The J gene is TRBJ1-4, the V gene TRBV6-5; D is undetermined. Trimming removed 0 bases from V and 1 base from J, with 6 bases in between. The CDR3 runs to 15 residues. CDR1 MNHEY and CDR2 SVGAGI come from the germline V gene. CDR3 nucleotide sequence: TGTGCCAGCAGTTACTCAGGGAGAACTAATGAAAAACTGTTTTTT. Translating it yields CASSYSGRTNEKLFF.

The genes are TRBV7-9 and TRBJ2-2; no definite D call. The CDR3 is 11 amino acids. Trimming took off 4 bases at V and 8 bases at J, with 5 bases between the two ends. Per germline, CDR1 SEHNR and CDR2 FQNEAQ (reference sequence). This CDR3 reads CASSWQGELFF. As DNA, the CDR3 is TGTGCCAGCAGCTGGCAAGGGGAGCTGTTTTTT.

The chain joins TRBV7-3 to TRBJ2-5; D might be TRBD2 (6 bases). Germline V gene data show CDR1 as SGHTA and CDR2 as FQGTGA. This CDR3 has 15 amino acids. With 2 bases removed from V and 4 bases from J, the gap between germline ends came to 14 bases. The CDR3 sequence is CASSLGGVRGETQYF. The CDR3 DNA is TGTGCCAGCAGCTTAGGCGGGGTACGCGGAGAGACCCAGTACTTC.

This clone was recorded once. Other DNA sequences in the same sample also yield this CDR3. The V and J genes are TRBV5-6 and TRBJ1-6; TRBD1 is a possible D gene (6 bases). Trimming stripped 0 bases from V and 9 bases from J, with 7 bases between. CDR3 length: 13 amino acids. Germline V CDR1 and CDR2: SGHDT, YYEEEE. The CDR3 region is CASSLVGGSPLHF. CDR3 nucleotides: TGTGCCAGCAGCTTGGTAGGGGGTTCACCCCTCCACTTT.

This chain connects TRBV4-3 to TRBJ2-4; 10 bases match TRBD2. The V segment lost 0 bases and the J segment 2 bases; nucleotides outside the gene matches: 10. The length of the CDR3 is 19 residues. Germline CDR1 reads LGHNA; CDR2 reads YSLEER. In nucleotides, the CDR3 is TGCGCCAGCAGCCAAGAGATCTTTGGGACTAGCGAGTCCAAAAACATTCAGTACTTC. Translation gives CASSQEIFGTSESKNIQYF.

The genes are TRBV4-3 and TRBJ2-1; 11 nucleotides agree with TRBD2. The CDR3 consists of 17 residues. CDR1 is LGHNA, CDR2 YSLEER, per germline. Unmatched junction bases numbered 9, after V lost 1 base and J lost 7 bases. CDR3 sequence: CASSQGVAGGQGNEQFF. In nucleotides, the CDR3 is TGCGCCAGCAGCCAAGGGGTAGCGGGGGGGCAGGGGAATGAGCAGTTCTTC.

The V and J genes are TRBV9 and TRBJ2-1, with 10 bases fitting TRBD2. The trim removed 3 bases at V and 8 bases at J, leaving 14 bases unmatched. CDR3 length: 17 amino acids. Germline-derived CDR1 and CDR2 are SGDLS and YYNGEE. The CDR3 DNA follows: TGTGCCAGCAGCGGAGGGCGAGTGGGACTAGCGAGGGATGAGCAGTTCTTC. Residues: CASSGGRVGLARDEQFF.

This chain's CDR3 is CAVGAGGLPSGEQYF. In DNA, the CDR3 is TGTGCCGTGGGAGCGGGGGGTTTGCCCTCTGGCGAGCAGTACTTC. The V gene is TRBV5-4, the J gene TRBJ2-7; 9 positions agree with TRBD2. Germline values: CDR1 SGHNT, CDR2 YYREEE (reference sequence). The CDR3 consists of 15 residues. The ends lost 10 bases at V and 6 bases at J; junction bases unmatched: 17.

As regards this clone: Other nucleotide sequences in the sample specify the same CDR3. The chain carries TRBV18 and TRBJ1-6; 10 nucleotides match TRBD1. The CDR3 has 15 residues. V shed 3 bases, J shed 7 bases, and the junction held 3 bases outside the gene matches. Germline V gene data show CDR1 as KGHSH and CDR2 as LQKENI. CDR3 residues: CASSPGTGVNSPLHF. The CDR3 nucleotides are TGTGCCAGCTCACCCGGGACAGGGGTCAATTCACCCCTCCACTTT.

About this clone: Mismatch with germline at one junction end may stem from a read error. CDR3 sequence: CASSLGLASADTF. In DNA, the CDR3 is TGTGCCAGCAGCTTAGGGCTTGCCAGCGCCGATACTTTC. The chain couples TRBV13 to TRBJ2-7; D is ambiguous. Germline V gives CDR1 PRHDT, CDR2 FYEKMQ (reference sequence). This CDR3 is 13 amino acids long.

The genes are TRBV6-2 or TRBV6-3 and TRBJ2-3; 12 positions agree with TRBD1. Per the germline V gene, CDR1 is MNHEY and CDR2 is SVGEGT. The CDR3 is 17 amino acids. The V and J ends lost 6 bases and 5 bases, in that order; junction bases with no gene match: 12. The CDR3 sequence is CASSPSGTGGEGDTQYF. The CDR3 DNA is TGTGCCAGCAGCCCTTCCGGGACAGGGGGCGAAGGAGATACGCAGTATTTT.

V is TRBV10-3 and J is TRBJ2-5; the D is unclear. The CDR3 covers 14 residues. The germline V gene encodes CDR1 ENHRY and CDR2 SYGVKD. The V end lost 2 bases, the J end lost 1 base, and 8 bases lay between the germline ends. The CDR3 loop reads CAISEPGPQETQYF. The CDR3, as DNA: TGTGCCATCAGTGAGCCTGGGCCCCAAGAGACCCAGTACTTC.

The chain uses TRBV3-1 (or the pseudogene TRBV3-2) and TRBJ2-4, with 11 bases matching TRBD1. Germline values: CDR1 LGHDT, CDR2 YNNKEL (reference sequence). J lost 0 bases, V lost 3 bases, and 1 base had no gene match. This CDR3 region has 16 residues. CDR3 nucleotide sequence: TGTGCCAGCAGCCAGGACAGGGGGCCAGCCAAAAACATTCAGTACTTC. Amino acids: CASSQDRGPAKNIQYF.

The genes are TRBV7-3 and TRBJ2-6; 7 nucleotides align to TRBD1. After removal of 2 bases from V and 0 bases from J, the junction contained 4 bases not matched to a gene. Germline lookup yields CDR1 SGHTA and CDR2 FQGTGA. The CDR3 loop spans 17 amino acids. The CDR3 reads CASSLEGASSGANVLTF. CDR3 coding DNA: TGTGCCAGCAGCTTAGAGGGGGCCAGCTCTGGGGCCAACGTCCTGACTTTC. Drawing the rest from reference TRBV7-3 and TRBJ2-6, the complete variable domain is GAGVSQTPSNKVTEKGKYVELRCDPISGHTALYWYRQSLGQGPEFLIYFQGTGAADDSGLPNDRFFAVRPEGSVSTLKIQRTERGDSAVYLCASSLEGASSGANVLTFGAGSRLTVL.

This clone was seen only once. The J gene is TRBJ1-2, the V gene TRBV7-6; TRBD1 matches 7 bases. In germline, CDR1 is SGHVS, CDR2 FNYEAQ. This CDR3 has 15 amino acids. The junction had 6 bases not matched to a gene; V was cut back by 4 bases and J by 1 base. The CDR3 loop reads CASSSLGGDNYGYTF. The DNA for the CDR3 is TGTGCCAGCAGCTCCCTAGGGGGCGATAACTATGGCTACACCTTC.

CDR3 sequence: CASSPFSTDTQYF. CDR3 nucleotides: TGTGCCAGTAGCCCCTTCAGCACAGATACGCAGTATTTT. The chain carries TRBV19 and TRBJ2-3; no definite D call. Trimming shortened V by 6 bases and J by 0 bases, and 7 bases separated the two germline ends. Germline CDR1 is LNHDA and CDR2 is SQIVND (reference sequence). The CDR3 contains 13 residues. Filled out from reference TRBV19 and TRBJ2-3, the complete variable domain reads DGGITQSPKYLFRKEGQNVTLSCEQNLNHDAMYWYRQDPGQGLRLIYYSQIVNDFQKGDIAEGYSVSREKKESFPLTVTSAQKNPTAFYLCASSPFSTDTQYFGPGTRLTVL.

CDR3 sequence: CASRSLGTSSHTQYF. For the CDR3, the DNA is TGTGCCAGCAGATCACTCGGGACTAGCTCCCATACGCAGTATTTT. The V call is TRBV6-5, the J call TRBJ2-3; 9 nucleotides agree with TRBD2. Germline V lookup: CDR1 MNHEY, CDR2 SVGAGI. Trimming cost V 6 bases and J 7 bases; bases outside gene matches: 11. This CDR3 comprises 15 residues.

This clone was observed a single time. The chain recombines TRBV5-4 with TRBJ2-1, with D tentatively TRBD2 (6 bases). The germline gives CDR1 SGHNT, CDR2 YYREEE (reference sequence). CDR3 length equals 16 residues. The V end lost 0 bases, the J end lost 5 bases, and 15 bases lay between the germline ends. CDR3 loop: CASSLARLVAHNEQFF. CDR3 bases: TGTGCCAGCAGCTTGGCCAGACTAGTGGCCCACAATGAGCAGTTCTTC.

The chain joins TRBV2 to TRBJ2-5; 8 bases map to TRBD1. The CDR3 covers 12 residues. Germline lookup yields CDR1 SNHLY and CDR2 FYNNEI. The V gene end was trimmed by 6 bases and the J gene end by 5 bases; junction bases not matched to a gene: 2. The CDR3 sequence: CASSTGGETQYF. Written as DNA, the CDR3 is TGTGCCAGCAGCACAGGGGGTGAGACCCAGTACTTC.